The 28 T cell receptor beta chains reported below all come from one sample, sequenced in a study of response to subunit inactivated influenza vaccine. TCRdb fed the RT-PCR reads into MiXCR, producing one record per CDR3 protein. The table shows a few hundred thousand distinct CDR3 sequences, with 12% to 15% occurring only once. The sample here was PBMCs from blood, taken approximately 12 days after vaccination. The receptors originated from a man between 45 and 60 years old who received an inactivated influenza vaccine.

This clonotype was observed once. J is TRBJ2-2 and V is TRBV14, with TRBD2 matching 11 bases. The junction had 3 bases not matched to a gene; V was cut back by 1 base and J by 2 bases. The CDR3 spans 17 residues. Per germline, CDR1 SGHDN and CDR2 FVKESK. CDR3 loop: CASSQVAGGTNTGELFF. Here the CDR3 DNA reads TGTGCCAGCAGCCAAGTAGCGGGAGGGACTAACACCGGGGAGCTGTTTTTT. Supplemented by reference TRBV14 and TRBJ2-2, the full variable domain reads EAGVTQFPSHSVIEKGQTVTLRCDPISGHDNLYWYRRVMGKEIKFLLHFVKESKQDESGMPNNRFLAERTGGTYSTLKVQPAELEDSGVYFCASSQVAGGTNTGELFFGEGSRLTVL.

There are many counts of this clonotype. The CDR3 protein is CASSFNRLAGVEFF. DNA for the CDR3: TGTGCCAGCAGTTTCAACCGACTAGCGGGGGTAGAGTTCTTC. The V gene is TRBV28, the J gene TRBJ2-1; 12 nucleotides line up with TRBD2. Unmatched junction bases numbered 8, after V lost 3 bases and J lost 14 bases. CDR3 size: 14 residues. Germline CDR1 and CDR2: MDHEN and SYDVKM.

This clonotype was detected only a few times. This chain connects TRBV3-1 to TRBJ2-7, with D possibly matching TRBD1 (6 bases). Looked up from germline, CDR1 is LGHDT and CDR2 is YNNKEL (reference sequence). CDR3 length equals 14 residues. Trimming left V 0 bases short and J 3 bases short, with 9 bases between. CDR3 in DNA: TGTGCCAGCAGCCAAGACAGCAGGGGCTACGAGCAGTACTTC. As protein: CASSQDSRGYEQYF.

This clonotype occurred a few times. This chain links TRBV5-1 with TRBJ1-1, with unresolved D. V lost 0 bases and J 5 bases, leaving 11 bases between the germline ends. CDR1 and CDR2 from the germline V gene are SGHRS and YFSETQ. CDR3 size: 14 residues. CDR3 bases: TGCGCCAGCAGCTTGGTCGGGGATAGAACTGAAGCTTTCTTT. This translates into CASSLVGDRTEAFF.

This chain uses TRBV4-1 with TRBJ2-7, with TRBD2 as a possible D gene (5 bases). V was pared by 1 base and J by 4 bases, with 14 bases between. The CDR3 covers 15 residues. Germline V gene data show CDR1 as MGHRA and CDR2 as YSYEKL. Written as DNA, the CDR3 is TGCGCCAGCAGCCAAGTTAGGGCTAGCCCTTACGAGCAGTACTTC. This translates into CASSQVRASPYEQYF.

This clonotype was seen a few times. The gene calls are TRBV29-1 and TRBJ2-3, with TRBD2 matching 10 bases. Germline CDR1 reads SQVTM; CDR2 reads ANQGSEA. This CDR3 region has 13 residues. V trimming: 5 bases; J trimming: 5 bases; junction bases outside the gene matches: 4. The CDR3 DNA reads TGCAGCGTTAGCGGGAGGGCGATAGATACGCAGTATTTT. This gives the protein CSVSGRAIDTQYF.

This clonotype was seen ten or more times. The chain uses TRBV12-3 or TRBV12-4 and TRBJ2-5, with D possibly TRBD1 on 5 matching bases. The ends were cut back, 6 bases at V and 4 bases at J, with 15 bases in the middle. The CDR3 has 14 amino acids. CDR3 protein: CASRKIGHLETQYF. The CDR3 DNA follows: TGTGCCAGCAGAAAAATTGGACACTTAGAGACCCAGTACTTC.

The chain combines TRBV6-2 or TRBV6-3 with TRBJ1-5; D is uncertain. The CDR3 extends over 13 amino acids. Germline V gene data show CDR1 as MNHEY and CDR2 as SVGEGT. Deletions cut 5 bases from V and 4 bases from J, with 9 bases between. The CDR3 region has the DNA TGTGCCAGCAGTCTCATGACAAATCAGCCCCAGCATTTT. As protein: CASSLMTNQPQHF.

Many counts were recorded for this clonotype. The gene calls are TRBV7-2 and TRBJ2-5; 10 nucleotides match TRBD2. CDR1 is SGHTA, CDR2 FQGNSA, per germline. The ends lost 3 bases at V and 4 bases at J; junction bases unmatched: 5. This CDR3 is 15 amino acids long. CDR3 residues: CASSFAGTSVETQYF. CDR3 nucleotide sequence: TGTGCCAGCAGCTTCGCCGGGACTAGCGTAGAGACCCAGTACTTC.

This clonotype was detected a few times. J is TRBJ2-5 and V is TRBV28, with D tentatively TRBD1 or TRBD2 (5 bases each). Trimming cost V 4 bases and J 0 bases, with 15 bases left between them. The CDR3 consists of 16 residues. Germline V lookup: CDR1 MDHEN, CDR2 SYDVKM. The CDR3 DNA follows: TGTGCCAGCAGTTCGCCGGGACGGAGGTACCAAGAGACCCAGTACTTC. Amino acid sequence: CASSSPGRRYQETQYF.

This chain joins TRBV28 and TRBJ1-6, with D perhaps TRBD1 (6 bases). The CDR3 contains 16 residues. The germline V gene has CDR1 MDHEN and CDR2 SYDVKM. V dropped 1 base and J dropped 0 bases, with 7 bases sitting between them. CDR3 sequence (DNA): TGTGCCAGCAGTTTATCAGGGGACTCCTATAATTCACCCCTCCACTTT. It is translated as CASSLSGDSYNSPLHF. The variable domain in full, with the rest retrieved from reference TRBV28 and TRBJ1-6, is DVKVTQSSRYLVKRTGEKVFLECVQDMDHENMFWYRQDPGLGLRLIYFSYDVKMKEKGDIPEGYSVSREKKERFSLILESASTNQTSMYLCASSLSGDSYNSPLHFGNGTRLTVT.

This clonotype was detected only a few times. This chain uses TRBV13 with TRBJ2-7; possible D gene TRBD2, 7 bases. Between the trimmed V and J ends, which lost 3 bases and 4 bases, there was a span of 16 bases. This CDR3 contains 15 residues. The V gene's germline CDR1 is PRHDT and CDR2 FYEKMQ (reference sequence). CDR3 in amino acids: CASSLGGLLGYEQYF. The CDR3 bases are TGTGCCAGCAGCTTGGGGGGGCTCTTAGGGTACGAGCAGTACTTC.

This clonotype was picked up a small number of times. The V gene is TRBV9, the J gene TRBJ2-1; 8 nucleotides agree with TRBD2. Germline V gene lookup returns CDR1 SGDLS and CDR2 YYNGEE. V lost 0 bases and J lost 10; bases outside the gene matches: 15. CDR3 size: 17 residues. CDR3 loop: CASSVVSRSGGGGEQFF. The CDR3 DNA is TGTGCCAGCAGCGTAGTGTCGAGGAGCGGGGGCGGAGGAGAGCAGTTCTTC.

A few counts support this clonotype. The chain uses TRBV2 and TRBJ1-2; D not certain. The CDR3 is 12 amino acids. V gave up 6 bases and J gave up 5 bases, with 10 bases separating them. Germline CDR1 SNHLY, CDR2 FYNNEI. CDR3 coding DNA: TGTGCCAGCAGCCAGATTGAGTATGGCTACACCTTC. Translation gives CASSQIEYGYTF.

The V gene is TRBV6-5, the J gene TRBJ1-6; TRBD1 aligns across 7 bases. The CDR3 is made up of 17 amino acids. CDR1 MNHEY and CDR2 SVGAGI come from the germline V gene. V shed 2 bases, J shed 7 bases, and the junction held 11 bases outside the gene matches. In nucleotides, the CDR3 is TGTGCCAGCAGTTACATCCCGGGACAGAGCCAGAATTCACCCCTCCACTTT. Its translation: CASSYIPGQSQNSPLHF.

V gene TRBV7-2 combines with J gene TRBJ2-5, with no clear D. V was pared by 2 bases and J by 0 bases, with 13 bases between. CDR3 length equals 16 residues. Germline V gene sequence: CDR1 SGHTA, CDR2 FQGNSA. The CDR3 loop reads CASSLSVSRNQETQYF. The DNA for the CDR3 is TGTGCCAGCAGCTTATCCGTCTCCAGGAACCAAGAGACCCAGTACTTC.

The rearrangement uses TRBV7-9 and TRBJ2-5; no reliable D call. V lost 5 bases to trimming and J lost 2 bases, with 18 bases between them. This CDR3 has 16 residues. Per germline, CDR1 SEHNR and CDR2 FQNEAQ (reference sequence). The CDR3 DNA is TGTGCCAGCAGCCCCCTCAGCTGGGGTAAACAAGAGACCCAGTACTTC. Amino acid sequence: CASSPLSWGKQETQYF. Variable domain in full (rest from reference TRBV7-9 and TRBJ2-5): DTGVSQNPRHKITKRGQNVTFRCDPISEHNRLYWYRQTLGQGPEFLTYFQNEAQLEKSRLLSDRFSAERPKGSFSTLEIQRTEQGDSAMYLCASSPLSWGKQETQYFGPGTRLLVL.

This clonotype was observed at least ten times. The chain uses TRBV18 and TRBJ2-5; 9 nucleotides align to TRBD1. Germline-derived CDR1 and CDR2 are KGHSH and LQKENI. This CDR3 has 15 residues. V shed 3 bases, J shed 2 bases, and the junction held 4 bases outside the gene matches. CDR3: CASSPLTGGQETQYF. The CDR3, as DNA: TGTGCCAGCTCACCCCTGACAGGGGGGCAAGAGACCCAGTACTTC.

The chain has TRBV30 and TRBJ2-7; D assignment may be TRBD1 or TRBD2 (6 bases each). V lost 5 bases and J lost 5, with 16 bases in between. The CDR3 spans 13 residues. Germline CDR1 and CDR2: GTSNPN and SVGIG (reference sequence). The CDR3 DNA reads as TGTGCCTGGGGAGGGACACCCAGGAACGAGCAGTACTTC. Protein: CAWGGTPRNEQYF.

In this sample, this clonotype turned up a few times. The chain is built from TRBV20-1 and TRBJ1-3, with 12 positions matching TRBD1. The CDR3 runs 15 residues. CDR1 and CDR2 from the germline V gene are DFQATT and SNEGSKA (reference sequence). CDR3 sequence reads: CAGLRDRGPGNTIYF. In nucleotides, the CDR3 is TGCGCTGGCTTGCGGGACAGGGGGCCTGGAAACACCATATATTTT.

The rearrangement uses TRBV4-3 and TRBJ2-1; no reliable D call. V lost 1 base, J lost 6 bases, and 10 bases lay in between. Germline CDR1 LGHNA, CDR2 YSLEER. There are 14 residues in the CDR3. The CDR3 DNA sequence: TGCGCCAGCAGCCAAGGCGCCTTTGGCAATGAGCAGTTCTTC. Protein: CASSQGAFGNEQFF.

The V and J genes are TRBV4-2 and TRBJ1-1; 7 positions agree with TRBD1. The CDR3 runs to 15 residues. Germline CDR1 LGHNA, CDR2 YNFKEQ. The trim removed 4 bases at V and 2 bases at J, leaving 7 bases unmatched. CDR3 loop: CASSRPGQINTEAFF. The DNA for the CDR3 is TGTGCCAGCAGCCGACCGGGACAGATAAACACTGAAGCTTTCTTT.

A few counts support this clonotype. This rearrangement joins TRBV7-8 to TRBJ1-5; weak D call: TRBD1 (5 bases). CDR3 size: 16 residues. V shed 2 bases and J shed 4 bases, with 15 bases lying between them. The germline CDR1 and CDR2 sequences are SGHVS and FQNEAQ. The CDR3 loop is CASSLFGGGENQPQHF. CDR3 nucleotide sequence: TGTGCCAGCAGCTTATTCGGTGGGGGGGAAAATCAGCCCCAGCATTTT.

The chain is built from TRBV28 and TRBJ1-6; 8 nucleotides align to TRBD1. The V gene's germline CDR1 is MDHEN and CDR2 SYDVKM. This CDR3 has 15 residues. The V and J ends lost 7 bases and 7 bases, in that order; junction bases with no gene match: 9. CDR3 coding DNA: TGTGCCAGCATCCGGCAGGGGGCCAACAATTCACCCCTCCACTTT. Its protein product is CASIRQGANNSPLHF. The whole variable domain, remainder taken from reference TRBV28 and TRBJ1-6, is DVKVTQSSRYLVKRTGEKVFLECVQDMDHENMFWYRQDPGLGLRLIYFSYDVKMKEKGDIPEGYSVSREKKERFSLILESASTNQTSMYLCASIRQGANNSPLHFGNGTRLTVT.

This clonotype was counted only a few times. The rearrangement uses TRBV5-1 and TRBJ2-2, with 9 positions matching TRBD1. With 5 bases clipped from V and 7 bases from J, the junction kept 12 bases outside the gene matches. Germline lookup yields CDR1 SGHRS and CDR2 YFSETQ. The CDR3 spans 16 residues. The CDR3 protein is CASRSIVTGGYGELFF. The CDR3 nucleotides are TGCGCCAGCAGGTCAATAGTGACAGGGGGATACGGGGAGCTGTTTTTT.

This clonotype was observed many times. V and J are TRBV5-1 and TRBJ2-2; 11 bases align to TRBD1. This CDR3 spans 16 amino acids. Per the germline V gene, CDR1 is SGHRS and CDR2 is YFSETQ. V shed 4 bases, J shed 2 bases, and the junction held 4 bases outside the gene matches. CDR3 coding DNA: TGCGCCAGCAGCCTTCGGACAGGGGGCAACACCGGGGAGCTGTTTTTT. Its translation is CASSLRTGGNTGELFF.

The chain recombines TRBV3-1 with TRBJ2-7, with D perhaps given as TRBD1 or TRBD2 (5 bases each). The germline V gene encodes CDR1 LGHDT and CDR2 YNNKEL (reference sequence). V gave up 1 base and J gave up 4 bases, with 8 bases separating them. The CDR3 spans 13 residues. DNA for the CDR3: TGTGCCAGCAGCCAAGTGGGGGTGTACGAGCAGTACTTC. Translation gives CASSQVGVYEQYF.

This sequence joins TRBV5-1 and TRBJ2-6; D call uncertain. The CDR3 extends over 17 amino acids. Germline-derived CDR1 and CDR2 are SGHRS and YFSETQ. Trimming removed 0 bases from V and 0 bases from J, with 10 bases in between. The chain's CDR3 is CASSLAVRSSGANVLTF. CDR3 sequence (DNA): TGCGCCAGCAGCTTGGCTGTAAGAAGCTCTGGGGCCAACGTCCTGACTTTC.